This entry lists 18 T cell receptor beta chains sequenced from one sample in a study of radiotherapy plus CTLA-4 blockade in lung cancer. Profiled with immunoSEQ multiplex PCR; TCRdb holds only in-frame clones, not every one. In the table there are more than 30,000 clones, 81% of which are singletons. This material consisted of peripheral blood, taken from a patient treated with radiotherapy plus ipilimumab. The receptors were gathered from a human donor with non-small cell lung cancer that progressed on radiotherapy plus ipilimumab.

The chain couples TRBV7-2 to TRBJ1-2, with 7 bases matching TRBD1. The germline V gene has CDR1 SGHTA and CDR2 FQGNSA. The CDR3 extends over 15 amino acids. V trimming: 5 bases; J trimming: 4 bases; junction bases outside the gene matches: 10. The CDR3 sequence: CASSLRTGDIYGYTF. DNA for the CDR3: TGTGCCAGCAGCCTCAGGACAGGCGATATCTATGGCTACACCTTC.

This chain uses TRBV29-1 with TRBJ2-4, with TRBD1 as a possible D gene (5 bases). The CDR3 is 15 residues long. The germline CDR1 and CDR2 sequences are SQVTM and ANQGSEA. Trimming cost V 2 bases and J 0 bases, with 11 bases left between them. This chain's CDR3 is CSVETSGLAKNIQYF. The CDR3 DNA sequence: TGCAGCGTTGAAACCTCAGGGCTAGCCAAAAACATTCAGTACTTC.

The gene calls are TRBV7-7 and TRBJ1-4; D call uncertain. Germline assignment: CDR1 SSHAT and CDR2 FNYEAQ (reference sequence). The CDR3 is 15 amino acids. The CDR3 is CASAQTSGVNEKLFF. DNA of the CDR3: TGTGCTAGCGCGCAGACCTCCGGGGTTAATGAAAAACTGTTTTTT.

This clone appeared a few times. The genes are TRBV19 and TRBJ1-2, with a possible D match to TRBD1 (6 bases). CDR1 is LNHDA, CDR2 SQIVND, per germline (reference sequence). Trimming shortened V by 7 bases and J by 5 bases, and 23 bases separated the two germline ends. The length of the CDR3 is 16 residues. CDR3 DNA: TGTGCCAGTACCTCTACCTGGGGGCAGACTACTTATGGCTACACCTTC. Translation: CASTSTWGQTTYGYTF.

The chain employs TRBV18 and TRBJ2-1; D might be TRBD1 (6 bases). V was pared by 2 bases and J by 0 bases, with 11 bases between. Germline lookup yields CDR1 KGHSH and CDR2 LQKENI. This CDR3 has 16 amino acids. The CDR3 sequence: CASSPRGQSSYNEQFF. The CDR3 nucleotides read TGTGCCAGCTCACCAAGGGGACAAAGCTCCTACAATGAGCAGTTCTTC.

The chain uses TRBV10-1 and TRBJ1-2, with no clear D. V was clipped by 5 bases and J by 4 bases, with 20 bases between them. CDR1 and CDR2 (germline): WNHNN, SYGVQD (reference sequence). The CDR3 sequence is 16 residues long. The CDR3 spells CASSLMTSRKTYGYTF. The CDR3 DNA follows: TGCGCCAGCAGTCTAATGACATCGCGAAAGACCTATGGCTACACCTTC.

The chain employs TRBV28 and TRBJ1-2, with a tentative D call TRBD1 (5 bases). Germline-derived CDR1 and CDR2 are MDHEN and SYDVKM. This CDR3 contains 14 residues. Trimming removed 5 bases from V and 5 bases from J, with 15 bases in between. CDR3 amino acids: CASSPWQGWYGYTF. CDR3 nucleotide sequence: TGTGCCAGCAGTCCCTGGCAGGGCTGGTATGGCTACACCTTC.

With respect to this clone: Given the absence of the conserved phenylalanine or tryptophan at the CDR3 end, a read error is likely. The chain is built from TRBV14 and TRBJ2-7; tentative D call: TRBD1 (6 bases). Trimming shortened V by 4 bases and J by 2 bases, and 12 bases separated the two germline ends. CDR3 length equals 14 residues. Germline V gives CDR1 SGHDN, CDR2 FVKESK. The CDR3 DNA reads TGTGCCAGCAGCCGAGGACAGAGTCCCTACGAGCAGTACCTC. Its translation: CASSRGQSPYEQYL.

The chain employs TRBV14 and TRBJ1-2, with 7 bases matching TRBD1. The CDR3 is 15 residues long. The ends lost 4 bases at V and 4 bases at J; junction bases unmatched: 9. Germline V lookup: CDR1 SGHDN, CDR2 FVKESK. DNA for the CDR3: TGTGCCAGCAGCCCCCCCCAGGGGGGTATCTATGGCTACACCTTC. This encodes CASSPPQGGIYGYTF.

CDR3 bases: TGTGCCAGCAGCCCCGGGACTAGGACCTACGAGCAGTACTTC. This codes for CASSPGTRTYEQYF. This chain joins TRBV28 and TRBJ2-7, with 8 bases matching TRBD2. Trimming cost V 6 bases and J 2 bases; bases outside gene matches: 6. The CDR3 covers 14 residues. Germline CDR1 and CDR2: MDHEN and SYDVKM.

The V and J genes are TRBV7-2 and TRBJ2-2; 11 bases map to TRBD1. Germline values: CDR1 SGHTA, CDR2 FQGNSA. V lost 5 bases and J lost 4; bases outside the gene matches: 9. The CDR3 totals 17 residues. For the CDR3, the DNA is TGTGCCAGCAGCGCCACCGGGACAGGGGGTTTCACCGGGGAGCTGTTTTTT. Translated, it gives CASSATGTGGFTGELFF.

The rearrangement uses TRBV9 and TRBJ1-2; possibly TRBD1 for D (6 bases). CDR1 is SGDLS and CDR2 is YYNGEE in the germline V gene. The CDR3 runs to 12 residues. Deletions cut 3 bases from V and 8 bases from J, with 11 bases between. The CDR3 bases are TGTGCCAGCAGCGAAACAGGGTGGGGCTACACCTTC. This sequence encodes CASSETGWGYTF. The full variable domain, completed using reference TRBV9 and TRBJ1-2, is DSGVTQTPKHLITATGQRVTLRCSPRSGDLSVYWYQQSLDQGLQFLIQYYNGEERAKGNILERFSAQQFPDLHSELNLSSLELGDSALYFCASSETGWGYTFGSGTRLTVV.

V usage is TRBV9 and J usage is TRBJ2-7; 10 bases fit TRBD2. Germline assignment: CDR1 SGDLS and CDR2 YYNGEE. The V segment lost 0 bases and the J segment 0 bases; nucleotides outside the gene matches: 9. The CDR3 contains 18 residues. The CDR3 region has the DNA TGTGCCAGCAGCGTAGCCCCGGGACTAGCGTCTAGCTCCTACGAGCAGTACTTC. Protein: CASSVAPGLASSSYEQYF. The variable domain in full, completed from reference TRBV9 and TRBJ2-7, reads DSGVTQTPKHLITATGQRVTLRCSPRSGDLSVYWYQQSLDQGLQFLIQYYNGEERAKGNILERFSAQQFPDLHSELNLSSLELGDSALYFCASSVAPGLASSSYEQYFGPGTRLTVT.

The gene calls are TRBV11-2 and TRBJ2-3; 8 bases are shared with TRBD2. This CDR3 has 15 amino acids. Unmatched junction bases numbered 0, after V lost 1 base and J lost 0 bases. Per germline, CDR1 SGHAT and CDR2 FQNNGV. Written as DNA, the CDR3 is TGTGCCAGCAGCTTAGGCGGGGGGAGCACAGATACGCAGTATTTT. Translating gives CASSLGGGSTDTQYF.

V and J are TRBV9 and TRBJ2-5; 7 nucleotides match TRBD1. V shed 1 base and J 1 base; nucleotides not matched to a gene: 7. The CDR3 contains 16 residues. Germline V CDR1 and CDR2: SGDLS, YYNGEE. The CDR3 spells CASSVLGRGFQETQYF. For the CDR3, the DNA is TGTGCCAGCAGCGTATTGGGCAGGGGGTTCCAAGAGACCCAGTACTTC.

The chain employs TRBV10-1 and TRBJ2-5, with 7 bases matching TRBD2. The length of the CDR3 is 13 residues. V was pared by 2 bases and J by 5 bases, with 2 bases of the junction left unmatched. Looked up from germline, CDR1 is WNHNN and CDR2 is SYGVQD (reference sequence). CDR3 DNA sequence: TGCGCCAGCAGTGAGACTAGCGTTGAGACCCAGTACTTC. Encoded protein: CASSETSVETQYF.

The V and J genes are TRBV4-1 and TRBJ2-5; 7 bases map to TRBD1. CDR1 and CDR2 from the germline V gene are MGHRA and YSYEKL. The trim removed 0 bases at V and 5 bases at J, leaving 12 bases unmatched. This CDR3 spans 17 amino acids. This chain's CDR3 is CASSQDTGGQVRETQYF. The CDR3 DNA is TGCGCCAGCAGCCAAGATACTGGAGGACAGGTCAGGGAGACCCAGTACTTC.

The chain is built from TRBV25-1 and TRBJ1-1; perhaps TRBD1 as D (6 bases). Germline CDR1 reads MGHDK; CDR2 reads SYGVNS. V was cut by 6 bases and J by 4 bases, with 12 bases left in between. This CDR3 contains 13 residues. The CDR3 loop is CASSLRGGTEAFF. The CDR3 nucleotides are TGTGCCAGCAGCCTGAGGGGGGGCACTGAAGCTTTCTTT.